The present T cell receptor beta chain was sequenced within a study of neurological immune-mediated disorders (dated by TCRdb to between 2018 and 2020). Describing the broader study: Using UMI-based sequencing, the study compared peripheral blood TCR-beta repertoires from patients with HTLV-I-associated myelopathy (HAM/TSP), patients with multiple sclerosis, and healthy controls. The approximately 100 TCR-beta libraries included longitudinal samples, technical triplicates and paired sorted CD4+ and CD8+ T-cell subsets alongside PBMC samples. The cohort included some 68 subjects: approximately 15 with HAM/TSP, about 34 with multiple sclerosis, and 20 healthy controls. Results and caveats for the whole study, not just this receptor: TCR clonal expansion was greatest in HAM/TSP patients and smallest in MS patients, who ranked below even healthy controls. No identical CDR3 amino acid sequences were found to be shared among expanded clones across subjects, suggesting that TCR-beta repertoires were private in all groups.

The sample holds a few counts of this clonotype. It lacks a known antigen. Within one base of it there is no much larger clone, and no base qualities were kept. cDNA was synthesized by template-switch 5'RACE using a primer carrying a 10-nucleotide random unique molecular identifier by which each TCR transcript was tagged. Each sequencing run produced over 160 million TCR-beta sequences covering 15-18 subjects. The RNeasy kit was used for extraction of total RNA. TCR-beta VDJ regions were amplified with primers for the TCR constant region and the 5'RACE anchor, using the KAPA Real-time Library Amplification kit. A first PCR added sample indexes and Illumina adaptors, after which a second PCR increased the library yield. After Ampure bead purification, the roughly 650 bp TCR product was size-selected on a 2% E-gel SizeSelection system. Before pooling, library quality was assessed on a Bioanalyzer, concentration was determined with Qubit, and library quantification was performed with the Kapa Library Quantification kit. Paired-end 2 x 150 bp sequencing of the libraries was performed on an Illumina HiSeq 2500. To increase sequence diversity, roughly 24-31% phiX was spiked into each library pool. The authors' analysis ran thus. The quality-filtered reads were processed with the UMI-based MiGEC pipeline, whose error correction step removed more than 85% of the raw TCR sequences. VDJ genes were aligned to IMGT germline references, and clonotypes were defined by unique CDR3 amino acid sequence plus V-J genes. Clonal expansion, Shannon diversity and CDR3 relatedness were evaluated with VDJtools (CalcPairwiseDistances, ClusterSamples), while phylogenetic trees were built in CLCbio workbench. Expanded clones were defined as having at least 8 unique UMIs, based on coefficient-of-variation modelling across technical triplicates. TCRdb itself trimmed the public reads at Q25 with fastp, ran MiXCR and retained productive beta chains. CDR3 protein duplicates are merged, each entry listing the most common genes and DNA. TCRdb's processing, not the authors' own work, is the source of the V and J calls. The sample table holds more than 70,000 distinct CDR3 sequences, of which under 13% were seen once. The ten largest clonotypes hold about 1.7% of the sample.

The healthy controls were volunteers from a blood bank in Maryland, USA. For the unsorted PBMC libraries, 2 million PBMCs were stored in RNAlater at -80 degrees C until RNA extraction and were used to generate the libraries. PBMCs were separated from peripheral blood using Ficoll-Hypaque density gradient centrifugation and then cryopreserved in liquid nitrogen. Including the terminal cysteine and phenylalanine, the CDR3 comprises 14 residues. Kept here is only the CDR3 DNA, which spans 42 bases and is read in frame from base 1. The germline ends are 12 bases apart after V is trimmed by 4 bases and J by 2 bases. Sequences SQVTM (CDR1) and ANQGSEA (CDR2) are obtained from the germline V gene.

Source material: PBMCs. This sequence was found in a man aged 35-49 years in good health. The chain links TRBV29-1 with TRBJ1-5; a confident D gene designation cannot be given. The CDR3 sequence is CSVGFGVGNQPQHF. The DNA is as follows: TGCAGCGTTGGCTTCGGCGTAGGCAATCAGCCCCAGCATTTT.